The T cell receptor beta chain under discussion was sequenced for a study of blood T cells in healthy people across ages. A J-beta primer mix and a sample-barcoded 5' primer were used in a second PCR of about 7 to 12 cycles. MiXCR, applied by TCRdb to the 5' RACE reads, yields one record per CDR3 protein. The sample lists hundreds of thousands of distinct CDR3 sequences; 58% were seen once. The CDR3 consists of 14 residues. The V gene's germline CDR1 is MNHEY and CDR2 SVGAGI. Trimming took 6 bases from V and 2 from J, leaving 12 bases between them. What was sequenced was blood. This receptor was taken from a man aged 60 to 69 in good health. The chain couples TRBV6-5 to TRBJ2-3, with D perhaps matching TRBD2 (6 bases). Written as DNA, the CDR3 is TGTGCCAGCAGGGGGCTAGCGCACACAGATACGCAGTATTTT. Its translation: CASRGLAHTDTQYF.